The 12 T cell receptor beta chains below come from one sample, sequenced in a study of T cell responses to AZD1222 COVID-19 vaccine. Only in-frame clones appear in the TCRdb table, and some are missing; sequencing was by immunoSEQ multiplex PCR. Of about 81,000 clones detected, approximately 90% appear once; the ten largest clones hold around 8%. The sequenced sample was peripheral blood, obtained 28 days after the second AZD1222 dose. The source is an adult who received the AZD1222 COVID-19 vaccine.

This chain joins TRBV5-1 and TRBJ2-7; D tentatively fits TRBD1 or TRBD2 (5 bases each). The V gene lost 4 bases and the J gene lost 5 bases, with 16 bases spanning the gap. The CDR3 spans 14 residues. Looked up from germline, CDR1 is SGHRS and CDR2 is YFSETQ. Here the CDR3 DNA reads TGCGCCAGCAGCGGTCAGTTGGGGGTCGACGAGCAGTACTTC. Translation gives CASSGQLGVDEQYF.

This CDR3 is CASSFSAAYEQYF. The CDR3 nucleotides read TGTGCCAGCAGCTTTAGCGCCGCCTACGAGCAGTACTTC. The V gene is TRBV5-6, the J gene TRBJ2-7; perhaps TRBD2 as D (5 bases). This CDR3 has 13 residues. CDR1 and CDR2 from the germline V gene are SGHDT and YYEEEE. Trimming took 2 bases from V and 2 from J, leaving 8 bases between them.

The chain has TRBV27 and TRBJ2-3; D possibly corresponds to TRBD2 (6 bases). With 5 bases removed from V and 0 bases from J, the gap between germline ends came to 21 bases. Germline loops: CDR1 MNHEY, CDR2 SMNVEV (reference sequence). CDR3 length equals 18 residues. The CDR3 bases are TGTGCCAGCAGTCTGCTTTGGTTAGCGGAGACTAGCACAGATACGCAGTATTTT. It specifies CASSLLWLAETSTDTQYF.

The chain links TRBV10-3 to TRBJ1-3; no reliable D call. This CDR3 has 12 residues. Looked up from germline, CDR1 is ENHRY and CDR2 is SYGVKD. V lost 0 bases and J 8 bases, leaving 5 bases between the germline ends. CDR3 protein: CAISESRDTIYF. DNA of the CDR3: TGTGCCATCAGTGAGTCTAGAGACACCATATATTTT.

The chain links TRBV28 to TRBJ2-1; D is perhaps TRBD1 (5 bases). V shed 5 bases and J shed 8 bases, with 10 bases lying between them. The CDR3 consists of 12 residues. Germline V gives CDR1 MDHEN, CDR2 SYDVKM. The CDR3 reads CASSHIGDEQFF. In DNA form, the CDR3 reads TGTGCCAGCAGTCACATAGGGGATGAGCAGTTCTTC. Full variable domain (outside the CDR3, taken from reference TRBV28 and TRBJ2-1): DVKVTQSSRYLVKRTGEKVFLECVQDMDHENMFWYRQDPGLGLRLIYFSYDVKMKEKGDIPEGYSVSREKKERFSLILESASTNQTSMYLCASSHIGDEQFFGPGTRLTVL.

The V gene is TRBV19, the J gene TRBJ2-7, with 9 bases matching TRBD1. The CDR3 runs to 14 residues. The ends lost 4 bases at V and 3 bases at J; junction bases unmatched: 4. Germline CDR1 reads LNHDA; CDR2 reads SQIVND (reference sequence). This CDR3 reads CASSTQGQGYEQYF. The CDR3 DNA follows: TGTGCCAGTAGTACACAGGGACAGGGCTACGAGCAGTACTTC.

The chain is built from TRBV5-1 and TRBJ2-6; unclear D gene. Trimming left V 4 bases short and J 0 bases short, with 8 bases between. This CDR3 region has 15 residues. Germline CDR1 reads SGHRS; CDR2 reads YFSETQ. The CDR3 protein is CASSIRSSGANVLTF. The DNA for the CDR3 is TGCGCCAGCAGCATCCGAAGCTCTGGGGCCAACGTCCTGACTTTC.

V usage is TRBV6-5 and J usage is TRBJ2-3; D uncertain. With 2 bases removed from V and 0 bases from J, the gap between germline ends came to 9 bases. The germline CDR1 and CDR2 sequences are MNHEY and SVGAGI. The CDR3 has 15 amino acids. CDR3 DNA sequence: TGTGCCAGCAGTTACCAACCAGTGAGCACAGATACGCAGTATTTT. This sequence encodes CASSYQPVSTDTQYF.

This clone was observed once. The V call is TRBV7-9, the J call TRBJ1-2; possible D gene TRBD1, 5 bases. V lost 4 bases, J lost 6 bases, and 12 bases lay in between. The CDR3 runs 13 residues. Germline CDR1 reads SEHNR; CDR2 reads FQNEAQ (reference sequence). The CDR3 region is CASSSQGVHGYTF. In DNA, the CDR3 is TGTGCCAGCAGCTCCCAGGGCGTCCATGGCTACACCTTC.

The CDR3 loop is CASSGRSYEQYF. The DNA for the CDR3 is TGTGCCAGCAGTGGGAGAAGCTACGAGCAGTACTTC. This chain uses TRBV27 with TRBJ2-7; D is perhaps TRBD2 (5 bases). Germline V lookup: CDR1 MNHEY, CDR2 SMNVEV (reference sequence). CDR3 length equals 12 residues. V dropped 5 bases and J dropped 3 bases, with 8 bases sitting between them.

The gene calls are TRBV30 and TRBJ1-5, with TRBD1 matching over 7 bases. J was trimmed by 6 bases and V by 3 bases; bases with no gene match: 5. Germline-derived CDR1 and CDR2 are GTSNPN and SVGIG (reference sequence). The CDR3 loop spans 13 amino acids. The CDR3 loop reads CAWSTTGVQPQHF. CDR3 sequence (DNA): TGTGCCTGGAGCACAACAGGGGTTCAGCCCCAGCATTTT. The whole variable domain, remainder taken from reference TRBV30 and TRBJ1-5, is SQTIHQWPATLVQPVGSPLSLECTVEGTSNPNLYWYRQAAGRGLQLLFYSVGIGQISSEVPQNLSASRPQDRQFILSSKKLLLSDSGFYLCAWSTTGVQPQHFGDGTRLSIL.

V and J are TRBV29-1 and TRBJ2-1, with 13 bases matching TRBD2. CDR3 length: 13 amino acids. V lost 7 bases and J lost 6; bases outside the gene matches: 3. Germline values: CDR1 SQVTM, CDR2 ANQGSEA. The CDR3 is CSGGTSGTNEQFF. CDR3 bases: TGCAGCGGGGGGACTAGCGGGACCAATGAGCAGTTCTTC.